The T cell receptor beta chain described here comes from a study of T cell repertoires in ileal Crohn's disease. Study-level background: Operated complications were stricturing disease (about 60%) and penetrating disease (about 40%).

Assay used: immunoSEQ multiplex PCR; TCRdb lists only in-frame clones, some missing. Among some 15,000 clones listed, roughly 84% were seen once. V lost 1 base and J lost 13; bases outside the gene matches: 2. The germline CDR1 and CDR2 sequences are DFQATT and SNEGSKA (reference sequence). This CDR3 has 11 residues. General observations from the study: Compared with CD4 T cells, sorted CD8 cells carried more expanded clones. Active smokers at surgery had more clonal expansions than non-smokers.

A word on this clone: As yet, its antigen is unknown.

The chain combines TRBV20-1 with TRBJ2-4, with TRBD2 identical over 9 bases. This receptor was identified in an adult with Crohn's disease. Material: ileal tissue. This CDR3 is CSARASGVQYF. The CDR3 DNA is TGCAGTGCTAGAGCTAGCGGGGTACAGTACTTC.